Here is one T cell receptor beta chain with its context. Its antigen is currently not known. No per-base quality is available; no much larger clone lies one base away. These data are taken from a study of CD8 T cells in ankylosing spondylitis listed by TCRdb under 2017. For context, the study as a whole: T cell receptor beta repertoires were profiled in healthy donors and ankylosing spondylitis patients so that disease-linked TCR variants could be found. In total, the full study cohort was made up of roughly 100 healthy donors and approximately 27 ankylosing spondylitis patients. Samples of peripheral blood were taken, and for ankylosing spondylitis patients, synovial fluid was collected as well. The study at large found these results: A TCR beta motif of several highly homologous amino acid variants appeared characteristic of blood from ankylosing spondylitis patients. According to the report, matched synovial fluid samples from ankylosing spondylitis patients were significantly enriched for the disease-linked clones. Some motif variants were previously reported in synovial fluid and blood of reactive arthritis patients, suggesting common disease-initiation mechanisms. The disease-linked clones had a CD8+ phenotype and were found at relatively low frequencies in peripheral blood.

The run used an Illumina HiSeq 2500. Quantitative 5'-RACE with molecular barcodes was the method used to prepare the TCR beta libraries. In the original analysis: To identify disease-linked TCR variants, a new computational method was used, one built on a probabilistic model of VDJ rearrangement. TCRdb redid the processing of the public reads, applying fastp at Q25 and MiXCR, and retained in-frame beta chains. Each record represents a unique CDR3 protein, reported with the most common genes and DNA among its rows. TCRdb's processing, not the study's, gives the V and J calls here. Here the sample has 500,000 to 550,000 distinct CDR3 sequences; roughly 13% occur a single time. The top ten clones comprise about 6.5% of the sample. At the junction V is shortened by 7 bases and J by 3 bases; bases outside the gene matches: 8. The CDR3 sequence holds 15 residues, the cysteine and phenylalanine included. The kept DNA is CDR3 alone, 45 bases in frame from the first base. Via the germline V gene, CDR1 is KGHDR and CDR2 SFDVKD.

The chain was built from TRBV24-1 and TRBJ2-3; 8 nucleotides in the junction match TRBD2. The material sequenced was blood, either unsorted or a sorted T cell fraction (not recorded which). The sequence was collected from a male donor with ankylosing spondylitis. The sequence in DNA is TGTGCCACCAGGCCAGCGGGAGAAGGTACAGATACGCAGTATTTT. This is translated as CATRPAGEGTDTQYF.